The 20 T cell receptor beta chains in this list originate from one sample, sequenced in a study of blood T cell repertoires in COVID-19. Here immunoSEQ multiplex PCR was the method, and the copy in TCRdb shows in-frame clones only, minus some. The sample has around 170,000 clones, about 88% seen once. Sequences were obtained from peripheral blood. The receptors were sampled from a man aged 55 to 70 with acute or convalescent COVID-19.

The chain recombines TRBV30 with TRBJ1-2; 7 bases match TRBD1. The V gene's germline CDR1 is GTSNPN and CDR2 SVGIG (reference sequence). CDR3 length: 13 residues. The trim removed 8 bases at V and 1 base at J, leaving 7 bases unmatched. Here the CDR3 reads CAGPGQNNYGYTF. The CDR3 nucleotides read TGTGCCGGCCCGGGACAGAATAACTATGGCTACACCTTC. Full variable domain (remainder filled in from reference TRBV30 and TRBJ1-2): SQTIHQWPATLVQPVGSPLSLECTVEGTSNPNLYWYRQAAGRGLQLLFYSVGIGQISSEVPQNLSASRPQDRQFILSSKKLLLSDSGFYLCAGPGQNNYGYTFGSGTRLTVV.

The chain combines TRBV6-2 or TRBV6-3 with TRBJ2-3, with D tentatively TRBD1 (5 bases). This CDR3 spans 17 amino acids. In germline, CDR1 is MNHEY, CDR2 SVGEGT. V was pared by 3 bases and J by 2 bases, with 18 bases between. The CDR3 region is CASSYRAGKAATDTQYF. The CDR3 region has the DNA TGTGCCAGCAGTTATCGGGCAGGGAAGGCGGCCACAGATACGCAGTATTTT.

The rearrangement links TRBV7-9 to TRBJ2-7; 7 nucleotides match TRBD2. The germline V gene encodes CDR1 SEHNR and CDR2 FQNEAQ (reference sequence). The CDR3 has 15 amino acids. J was trimmed by 3 bases and V by 5 bases; bases with no gene match: 10. CDR3 sequence (DNA): TGTGCCAGCAGCCCATCCGGCGGGAGCCGCTACGAGCAGTACTTC. The encoded protein is CASSPSGGSRYEQYF.

The V and J genes are TRBV14 and TRBJ1-2; D remains unclear. The CDR3 is 15 amino acids. CDR1 and CDR2 from the germline V gene are SGHDN and FVKESK. Trimming removed 1 base at V and 4 bases at J, with 13 bases between. The CDR3 DNA reads as TGTGCCAGCAGCCAAGTAGCCGATGTAAGCTATGGCTACACCTTC. As protein: CASSQVADVSYGYTF.

The gene calls are TRBV27 and TRBJ1-1, with TRBD1 matching 9 bases. CDR1 is MNHEY and CDR2 is SMNVEV in the germline V gene (reference sequence). V lost 3 bases to trimming and J lost 1 base; unmatched junction nucleotides: 6. The CDR3 loop spans 16 amino acids. CDR3: CASSFSPGQGNTEAFF. In DNA, the CDR3 is TGTGCCAGCAGTTTCTCCCCGGGACAGGGGAACACTGAAGCTTTCTTT.

The rearrangement joins TRBV27 to TRBJ1-5, with D perhaps TRBD1 (6 bases). Trimming pared 4 bases from V and 5 bases from J, leaving 12 bases between. Per germline, CDR1 MNHEY and CDR2 SMNVEV (reference sequence). This CDR3 is 14 amino acids long. The DNA of the CDR3 is TGTGCCAGCAGTTCACAGGGTAACGATCAGCCCCAGCATTTT. Translation gives CASSSQGNDQPQHF.

The J gene is TRBJ2-6, the V gene TRBV5-1; weak D call: TRBD2 (6 bases). V lost 1 base, J lost 1 base, and 12 bases lay in between. This CDR3 is 17 amino acids long. From germline, CDR1 is SGHRS and CDR2 YFSETQ. The CDR3 DNA reads as TGCGCCAGCAGCTTGTCACCCGGGAGTTCTGGGGCCAACGTCCTGACTTTC. This encodes CASSLSPGSSGANVLTF. The full variable domain, rest sourced from reference TRBV5-1 and TRBJ2-6, is KAGVTQTPRYLIKTRGQQVTLSCSPISGHRSVSWYQQTPGQGLQFLFEYFSETQRNKGNFPGRFSGRQFSNSRSEMNVSTLELGDSALYLCASSLSPGSSGANVLTFGAGSRLTVL.

The chain employs TRBV6-5 and TRBJ1-5; TRBD1 might be the D (5 bases). The CDR3 covers 14 residues. Looked up from germline, CDR1 is MNHEY and CDR2 is SVGAGI. Trimming removed 7 bases at V and 1 base at J, with 11 bases between. The CDR3 DNA is TGTGCCAGCAAGGAGGGACTGAGCAATCAGCCCCAGCATTTT. Residues: CASKEGLSNQPQHF.

The V gene is TRBV15, the J gene TRBJ1-3; the D gene is possibly TRBD1 (5 bases). V shed 2 bases and J shed 0 bases, with 8 bases lying between them. Germline V gene data show CDR1 as LNHNV and CDR2 as YYDKDF (reference sequence). The CDR3 extends over 15 amino acids. Here the CDR3 DNA reads TGTGCCACCAGCAGACAGGGAGGCTCTGGAAACACCATATATTTT. Translated: CATSRQGGSGNTIYF. Full variable domain (remainder filled in from reference TRBV15 and TRBJ1-3): DAMVIQNPRYQVTQFGKPVTLSCSQTLNHNVMYWYQQKSSQAPKLLFHYYDKDFNNEADTPDNFQSRRPNTSFCFLDIRSPGLGDTAMYLCATSRQGGSGNTIYFGEGSWLTVV.

V gene TRBV3-1 (or the pseudogene TRBV3-2) combines with J gene TRBJ2-3; no definite D call. Germline assignment: CDR1 LGHDT and CDR2 YNNKEL (reference sequence). The CDR3 is made up of 14 amino acids. Trimming left V 4 bases short and J 1 base short, with 9 bases between. The CDR3 is CASSPRSRTDTQYF. CDR3 DNA sequence: TGTGCCAGCAGCCCCCGTAGCCGCACAGATACGCAGTATTTT.

The V call is TRBV5-6, the J call TRBJ1-6; 7 bases match TRBD1. CDR3 length: 13 residues. The junction had 5 bases not matched to a gene; V was cut back by 4 bases and J by 10 bases. The germline V gene has CDR1 SGHDT and CDR2 YYEEEE. CDR3 sequence reads: CASSPDRRSPLHF. CDR3 DNA: TGTGCCAGCAGCCCGGACAGGAGGTCACCCCTCCACTTT.

The chain recombines TRBV4-1 with TRBJ2-1; TRBD2 aligns across 8 bases. Germline values: CDR1 MGHRA, CDR2 YSYEKL. Unmatched junction bases numbered 9, after V lost 6 bases and J lost 5 bases. This CDR3 region has 15 residues. The CDR3 bases are TGCGCCAGCAGTCTGTCCACTAGCGGCGACAATGAGCAGTTCTTC. Translating gives CASSLSTSGDNEQFF.

The chain combines TRBV19 with TRBJ2-1, with D unresolved. Germline CDR1 and CDR2: LNHDA and SQIVND (reference sequence). The CDR3 consists of 16 residues. V shed 7 bases and J shed 0 bases, with 16 bases lying between them. CDR3: CASTPVTTSSYNEQFF. Here the CDR3 DNA reads TGTGCCAGTACCCCGGTCACCACTTCCTCCTACAATGAGCAGTTCTTC. The full variable domain, completed using reference TRBV19 and TRBJ2-1, is DGGITQSPKYLFRKEGQNVTLSCEQNLNHDAMYWYRQDPGQGLRLIYYSQIVNDFQKGDIAEGYSVSREKKESFPLTVTSAQKNPTAFYLCASTPVTTSSYNEQFFGPGTRLTVL.

This clone was seen just once. J is TRBJ2-2 and V is TRBV10-3, with D perhaps matching TRBD2 (5 bases). The V gene's germline CDR1 is ENHRY and CDR2 SYGVKD. CDR3 length equals 19 residues. V lost 3 bases and J lost 4, with 24 bases in between. CDR3 sequence (DNA): TGTGCCATCAGTGACTCGAAGACACGTAACCTCGGGGTCACCGGGGAGCTGTTTTTT. Translation: CAISDSKTRNLGVTGELFF.

This chain joins TRBV4-1 and TRBJ2-5; a possible D gene is TRBD2 (6 bases). This CDR3 is built from 16 residues. V was clipped by 4 bases and J by 3 bases, with 18 bases between them. CDR1 is MGHRA and CDR2 is YSYEKL in the germline V gene. CDR3: CASSPLGVWGEETQYF. The CDR3 region has the DNA TGCGCCAGCAGCCCCTTAGGGGTTTGGGGGGAAGAGACCCAGTACTTC.

The chain carries TRBV10-3 and TRBJ2-7, with 12 bases identical to TRBD1. Germline V gene lookup returns CDR1 ENHRY and CDR2 SYGVKD. This CDR3 spans 13 amino acids. Trimming removed 6 bases from V and 6 bases from J; junction bases left unmatched: 3. CDR3 DNA: TGTGCCATCAGGGGGACAGGGGGCGCCGAGCAGTACGTC. This sequence encodes CAIRGTGGAEQYV.

The chain uses TRBV6-1 and TRBJ1-1, with D possibly TRBD1 on 5 matching bases. The CDR3 contains 14 residues. Germline lookup yields CDR1 MNHNS and CDR2 SASEGT. Trimming shortened V by 2 bases and J by 3 bases, and 10 bases separated the two germline ends. Written as DNA, the CDR3 is TGTGCCAGCAGTGAACTTCGGGGGGACACTGAAGCTTTCTTT. The encoded protein is CASSELRGDTEAFF.

This clone has just one count. CDR3 bases: TGTGCCAGCAGTGAAGGGGGGTTTGACAGGGTGGGAGGCTACACCTTC. Its translation is CASSEGGFDRVGGYTF. The chain has TRBV2 and TRBJ1-2; the match to TRBD1 covers 7 bases. This CDR3 has 16 residues. Germline V lookup: CDR1 SNHLY, CDR2 FYNNEI. Unmatched junction bases numbered 13, after V lost 1 base and J lost 8 bases.

In this sample, this clone turned up once. V and J are TRBV7-8 and TRBJ2-5; TRBD1 aligns across 9 bases. Germline-derived CDR1 and CDR2 are SGHVS and FQNEAQ. V trimming: 0 bases; J trimming: 0 bases; junction bases outside the gene matches: 2. This CDR3 contains 16 residues. The CDR3 here is CASSLAGTGNQETQYF. The CDR3 bases are TGTGCCAGCAGCTTAGCCGGGACAGGGAACCAAGAGACCCAGTACTTC. Combining the CDR3 with reference TRBV7-8 and TRBJ2-5 gives the whole variable domain GAGVSQSPRYKVAKRGQDVALRCDPISGHVSLFWYQQALGQGPEFLTYFQNEAQLDKSGLPSDRFFAERPEGSVSTLKIQRTQQEDSAVYLCASSLAGTGNQETQYFGPGTRLLVL.

This chain joins TRBV11-2 and TRBJ1-6, with TRBD1 matching over 8 bases. The V and J ends lost 3 bases and 5 bases, in that order; junction bases with no gene match: 6. In germline, CDR1 is SGHAT, CDR2 FQNNGV. The CDR3 has 16 amino acids. The CDR3 nucleotides are TGTGCCAGCAGCTTCTTGGGGGACAGGAATAATTCACCCCTCCACTTT. This codes for CASSFLGDRNNSPLHF.